These 4 T cell receptor beta chains were sequenced from one sample in a study of T cells in Graves' hyperthyroidism and ophthalmopathy. The TCR beta CDR3 regions underwent amplification using RNA transcripts as the source. When the TCR CDR3 underwent first-round RT-PCR, the HTBI primer set was used. In TCRdb, the multiplex PCR reads were re-called with MiXCR into one record per CDR3 protein. The top ten clones hold 13% of a sample with roughly 260,000 distinct CDR3 sequences, roughly 15% of them seen once. Source material: blood. Receptors were obtained from a woman in her 40s with Graves' hyperthyroidism that later progressed to Graves' ophthalmopathy.

This chain uses TRBV11-2 with TRBJ2-7; D gene unclear. The CDR3 covers 15 residues. Per germline, CDR1 SGHAT and CDR2 FQNNGV. The V end lost 6 bases, the J end lost 3 bases, and 18 bases lay between the germline ends. This CDR3 reads CASSLTSYPHYEQYF. CDR3 in DNA: TGTGCCAGCAGTTTAACTTCCTACCCGCACTACGAGCAGTACTTC. Using reference TRBV11-2 and TRBJ2-7 for the parts outside the CDR3, the full variable domain is EAGVAQSPRYKIIEKRQSVAFWCNPISGHATLYWYQQILGQGPKLLIQFQNNGVVDDSQLPKDRFSAERLKGVDSTLKIQPAKLEDSAVYLCASSLTSYPHYEQYFGPGTRLTVT.

The genes are TRBV27 and TRBJ1-3; D is unresolved. Trimming removed 4 bases from V and 0 bases from J, with 7 bases in between. Germline V CDR1 and CDR2: MNHEY, SMNVEV (reference sequence). The CDR3 runs to 14 residues. CDR3 sequence reads: CASSSGISGNTIYF. The CDR3, as DNA: TGTGCCAGCAGTTCCGGGATCTCTGGAAACACCATATATTTT.

This clonotype was picked up many times. The V and J genes are TRBV12-3 or TRBV12-4 and TRBJ2-4; a possible D gene is TRBD1 (6 bases). V shed 7 bases and J shed 2 bases, with 12 bases lying between them. This CDR3 has 14 amino acids. Written as DNA, the CDR3 is TGTGCCAGCACGAGGGGGATAACCAAAAACATTCAGTACTTC. This gives the protein CASTRGITKNIQYF.

This clonotype has at least ten counts. V usage is TRBV20-1 and J usage is TRBJ1-6; D remains ambiguous. V gave up 5 bases and J gave up 14 bases, with 16 bases separating them. This CDR3 region has 12 residues. Germline CDR1 and CDR2: DFQATT and SNEGSKA (reference sequence). The CDR3 spells CSAFNGDGTLHF. The CDR3 nucleotides read TGCAGTGCTTTTAACGGCGACGGGACCCTCCACTTT.